The 20 T cell receptor beta chains given below trace back to one sample, sequenced in a study of cytomegalovirus exposure and HLA in healthy donors (dated by TCRdb to between 2016 and 2019). Libraries were built with the immunoSEQ multiplex PCR assay. For the multiplex PCR, a mixture combining 60 forward primers for TCR Vbeta segments and 13 reverse primers for TCR Jbeta segments was used. This is the immuneACCESS table as TCRdb keeps it, with only in-frame sequences that have V and J called. A part of the clones is gone; compared with another copy, unresolved V genes explain less than half, and the rest is unexplained. The sample profile shows 95,000 to 150,000 clones; 65% to 80% of them were found once. The ten top clones hold 2.5% to 3% of the sample. Specimen: PBMCs. These receptors were collected from a woman between 40 and 50 years old in good health and CMV-seropositive.

The chain is built from TRBV5-1 and TRBJ2-1; 15 bases map to TRBD2. Germline values: CDR1 SGHRS, CDR2 YFSETQ. V lost 3 bases and J lost 7; bases outside the gene matches: 14. The CDR3 has 19 amino acids. CDR3 residues: CASSSGGTSGRRLGNEQFF. The CDR3 bases are TGCGCCAGCAGCTCCGGGGGGACTAGCGGGAGGAGGTTGGGAAATGAGCAGTTCTTC.

V is TRBV6-5 and J is TRBJ2-5; possible D gene TRBD1, 6 bases. V was shortened by 8 bases and J by 5 bases, with 15 bases between the two germline ends. The CDR3 runs 13 residues. Germline-derived CDR1 and CDR2 are MNHEY and SVGAGI. The CDR3 here is CASASTGTETQYF. As DNA, the CDR3 is TGTGCCAGCGCGTCTACAGGGACGGAGACCCAGTACTTC.

In its sample, this clone was seen a few times. The chain employs TRBV5-1 and TRBJ1-5; a possible D gene is TRBD1 (6 bases). CDR3 size: 13 residues. The V and J ends lost 4 bases and 4 bases respectively, with 9 bases between them. CDR1 is SGHRS, CDR2 YFSETQ, per germline. The chain's CDR3 is CASSLGTNQPQHF. The CDR3 DNA reads TGCGCCAGCAGCCTGGGGACAAATCAGCCCCAGCATTTT.

This chain links TRBV6-1 with TRBJ2-7; D may be TRBD2 (5 bases). Germline V gene data show CDR1 as MNHNS and CDR2 as SASEGT. This CDR3 is 13 amino acids long. V was trimmed by 6 bases and J by 0 bases, leaving 9 bases between them. The CDR3 is CASRYGVSYEQYF. DNA of the CDR3: TGTGCCAGCAGGTACGGGGTCTCCTACGAGCAGTACTTC.

This rearrangement joins TRBV6-6 to TRBJ1-2; 8 nucleotides line up with TRBD1. The CDR3 has 14 residues. After removal of 0 bases from V and 4 bases from J, the junction contained 1 base not matched to a gene. Per germline, CDR1 MNHNY and CDR2 SVGAGI (reference sequence). The CDR3 sequence is CASSYSTGVYGYTF. The CDR3 region has the DNA TGTGCCAGCAGTTACTCGACAGGGGTCTATGGCTACACCTTC.

The gene calls are TRBV4-2 and TRBJ2-1; 8 bases line up with TRBD2. V lost 2 bases to trimming and J lost 5 bases; unmatched junction nucleotides: 5. The germline gives CDR1 LGHNA, CDR2 YNFKEQ. This CDR3 has 15 residues. The CDR3 DNA is TGTGCCAGCAGCCAAAGCGGGGGCGGCCACAATGAGCAGTTCTTC. This codes for CASSQSGGGHNEQFF.

The rearrangement links TRBV19 to TRBJ1-1; 8 bases line up with TRBD1. With 8 bases clipped from V and 4 bases from J, the junction kept 6 bases outside the gene matches. CDR3 size: 13 residues. CDR1 and CDR2 from the germline V gene are LNHDA and SQIVND (reference sequence). CDR3 sequence (DNA): TGTGCCAGTGTACTACAGGGGGGCACTGAAGCTTTCTTT. It specifies CASVLQGGTEAFF. Filled out from reference TRBV19 and TRBJ1-1, the complete variable domain reads DGGITQSPKYLFRKEGQNVTLSCEQNLNHDAMYWYRQDPGQGLRLIYYSQIVNDFQKGDIAEGYSVSREKKESFPLTVTSAQKNPTAFYLCASVLQGGTEAFFGQGTRLTVV.

There are a few counts of this clone. The chain combines TRBV2 with TRBJ1-1, with 11 positions matching TRBD1. J was trimmed by 11 bases and V by 2 bases; bases with no gene match: 4. The CDR3 extends over 13 amino acids. Looked up from germline, CDR1 is SNHLY and CDR2 is FYNNEI. CDR3 in amino acids: CASSEQGQGEAFF. The CDR3 DNA reads as TGTGCCAGCAGTGAACAGGGACAGGGGGAGGCTTTCTTT.

The rearrangement links TRBV27 to TRBJ1-6; D possibly corresponds to TRBD1 (6 bases). V lost 2 bases, J lost 7 bases, and 12 bases lay in between. Germline V gives CDR1 MNHEY, CDR2 SMNVEV (reference sequence). The CDR3 has 15 residues. The CDR3 protein is CASSLNGGGNSPLHF. The CDR3 DNA is TGTGCCAGCAGTTTAAATGGGGGCGGCAATTCACCCCTCCACTTT.

V gene TRBV10-2 combines with J gene TRBJ2-2, with 8 bases fitting TRBD2. J lost 0 bases, V lost 6 bases, and 6 bases had no gene match. The CDR3 contains 16 residues. CDR1 and CDR2 from the germline V gene are WSHSY and SAAADI. The chain's CDR3 is CASRAGARANTGELFF. The CDR3 DNA is TGCGCCAGCAGAGCGGGGGCTCGGGCGAACACCGGGGAGCTGTTTTTT.

The gene calls are TRBV28 and TRBJ2-7; D may be TRBD1 (5 bases). Germline-derived CDR1 and CDR2 are MDHEN and SYDVKM. The CDR3 loop spans 12 amino acids. Trimming stripped 6 bases from V and 3 bases from J, with 9 bases between. The CDR3 DNA is TGTGCCAGCAGGACAGCGCTCTACGAGCAGTACTTC. This translates into CASRTALYEQYF. Looking up the rest from reference TRBV28 and TRBJ2-7 gives the full variable domain: DVKVTQSSRYLVKRTGEKVFLECVQDMDHENMFWYRQDPGLGLRLIYFSYDVKMKEKGDIPEGYSVSREKKERFSLILESASTNQTSMYLCASRTALYEQYFGPGTRLTVT.

The chain couples TRBV6-1 to TRBJ2-7; 9 bases are a match to TRBD1. The CDR3 has 15 amino acids. The germline CDR1 and CDR2 sequences are MNHNS and SASEGT. Trimming cost V 6 bases and J 3 bases; bases outside gene matches: 9. In nucleotides, the CDR3 is TGTGCCAGCAGCGTCACAGGGGGCCCCCTCTACGAGCAGTACTTC. Translated: CASSVTGGPLYEQYF.

The chain couples TRBV27 to TRBJ1-6; weak D call: TRBD1 (5 bases). This CDR3 spans 15 amino acids. V shed 0 bases and J shed 10 bases, with 13 bases lying between them. Germline assignment: CDR1 MNHEY and CDR2 SMNVEV (reference sequence). CDR3 sequence: CASSLSRQGGSPLHF. As DNA, the CDR3 is TGTGCCAGCAGTTTATCGAGGCAGGGAGGGTCACCCCTCCACTTT.

This rearrangement joins TRBV5-1 to TRBJ2-7; 7 bases are shared with TRBD1. The CDR3 runs 15 residues. Germline CDR1 SGHRS, CDR2 YFSETQ. Trimming took 4 bases from V and 1 from J; bases not matched to a gene: 8. The CDR3 DNA follows: TGCGCCAGCAGCCTAATAACGACAGGGTCCTACGAGCAGTACTTC. Protein product: CASSLITTGSYEQYF.

The rearrangement links TRBV15 to TRBJ2-7; the D gene is possibly TRBD2 (6 bases). This CDR3 has 15 residues. Germline CDR1 reads LNHNV; CDR2 reads YYDKDF (reference sequence). Trimming took off 0 bases at V and 2 bases at J, with 11 bases between the two ends. Here the CDR3 DNA reads TGTGCCACCAGCAGAGAATCCGGGGGACCCTACGAGCAGTACTTC. This codes for CATSRESGGPYEQYF.

The gene calls are TRBV7-2 and TRBJ2-3; 11 bases line up with TRBD1. V lost 4 bases and J lost 3; bases outside the gene matches: 3. In germline, CDR1 is SGHTA, CDR2 FQGNSA. The CDR3 has 15 residues. In nucleotides, the CDR3 is TGTGCCAGCAGCTCCCGGGACAGGGGGACAGATACGCAGTATTTT. Protein: CASSSRDRGTDTQYF.

The chain is built from TRBV2 and TRBJ2-3; 14 bases fit TRBD2. CDR3 length equals 15 residues. V trimming: 8 bases; J trimming: 4 bases; junction bases outside the gene matches: 5. Germline CDR1 and CDR2: SNHLY and FYNNEI. CDR3 amino acids: CASSGLAGEPDTQYF. The CDR3 region has the DNA TGTGCCAGCTCGGGACTAGCGGGAGAACCAGATACGCAGTATTTT.

The chain uses TRBV19 and TRBJ2-3; 10 nucleotides line up with TRBD2. V dropped 10 bases and J dropped 3; count of bases not matched to a gene: 13. Germline V gene sequence: CDR1 LNHDA, CDR2 SQIVND (reference sequence). This CDR3 region has 16 residues. CDR3 amino acids: CATTSRPSGRTDTQYF. The DNA of the CDR3 is TGTGCCACTACCAGTAGGCCTAGCGGGAGAACAGATACGCAGTATTTT.

CDR3 coding DNA: TGTGCCAGCAGCCGAGGGGACTGGAAAGCCAAAAACATTCAGTACTTC. Amino acids: CASSRGDWKAKNIQYF. The chain joins TRBV7-9 to TRBJ2-4, with D perhaps matching TRBD2 (6 bases). The CDR3 totals 16 residues. The germline V gene encodes CDR1 SEHNR and CDR2 FQNEAQ (reference sequence). V was shortened by 5 bases and J by 0 bases, with 14 bases between the two germline ends. The entire variable domain, with the rest obtained from reference TRBV7-9 and TRBJ2-4, is as follows: DTGVSQNPRHKITKRGQNVTFRCDPISEHNRLYWYRQTLGQGPEFLTYFQNEAQLEKSRLLSDRFSAERPKGSFSTLEIQRTEQGDSAMYLCASSRGDWKAKNIQYFGAGTRLSVL.

This clone was recorded once. The J gene is TRBJ2-5, the V gene TRBV15, with 8 bases identical to TRBD1. The CDR3 extends over 16 amino acids. The germline CDR1 and CDR2 sequences are LNHNV and YYDKDF (reference sequence). Losses at the gene ends were 5 bases for V and 4 bases for J; bases not matched to a gene: 12. This CDR3 is CATSAFVTGVRETQYF. CDR3 DNA: TGTGCCACCAGCGCGTTCGTGACAGGGGTTCGAGAGACCCAGTACTTC.